The rows below give T cell receptor beta chains drawn from one sample of a study of chronic HIV infection and antiretroviral therapy. TCRdb re-called the 5' RACE reads through MiXCR, storing one row per CDR3 protein. This sample has fewer than 40,000 distinct CDR3 sequences, with roughly 7.6% found just once. Sequencing was performed on peripheral blood. Receptors originate from an adult who had HIV and had not received antiretroviral therapy, or was an uninfected healthy control (not recorded which). Each CDR3 is given with its conserved first and last residue.

v_gene: TRBV20-1
CDR3aa: CSARDLGRGEQYF

v_gene: TRBV28
CDR3aa: CASSSLDSLGTEAFF

v_gene: TRBV5-1
CDR3aa: CASRKGLAGYYEQYF

v_gene: TRBV7-9
CDR3aa: CASSLGKSQAFF

v_gene: TRBV19
CDR3aa: CASSARFLQGVHRGAGELFF

v_gene: TRBV10-3
CDR3aa: CAISGQGTNTEAFF

v_gene: TRBV20-1
CDR3aa: CSARALINREHTTEAFF

v_gene: TRBV20-1
CDR3aa: CSATTGGNYGYTF

v_gene: TRBV4-1
CDR3aa: CASSRTFYNEQFF

v_gene: TRBV24-1
CDR3aa: CATKAGLSTDTQYF